Listed below are T cell receptor beta chains from one sample, sequenced in a study of neoadjuvant anti-PD-1 for oral cavity cancer. Repertoires were generated with immunoSEQ multiplex PCR, while TCRdb's copy carries only in-frame clones and drops some. The repertoire holds roughly 15,000 clones, with 65% to 85% as singletons. Sequenced material: PBMCs, taken after nivolumab (anti-PD-1) treatment. The receptors were sampled from a person aged 40 to 85 with oral cavity squamous cell carcinoma. Both conserved end residues are trimmed from each CDR3.

V,CDR3
TRBV7-6,ASSWGTGDIYEQY
TRBV19,ASSATSTTGTQY
TRBV7-3,ASSPSGTPNTEAF
TRBV19,ATRLRQGLEQY
TRBV19,ASRNAGSQH
TRBV7-9,ASQPTGNSNQPQH
TRBV7-8,ASSLWTGDIEAF
TRBV7-9,ASSPGTGESNQPQH
TRBV7-3,ASSPLKGTRATGELF
TRBV13,ASSLGSGGYNEQF
TRBV6-1,ASSWDLNTEAF
TRBV19,ASLDRGQNTGELF
TRBV2,ASLEEGRGYNEQF
TRBV7-6,ASSFRTSVSTDTQY
TRBV28,ASSAPPGVAGYEQY
TRBV7-8,ASSTPAANYGYT
TRBV7-9,ASSPKQGQLNIQY
TRBV7-6,ASTTSIGISGNTIY
TRBV5-1,ASSLDSAGFTGELF
TRBV4-1,ASSQGHDRVRTEAF
TRBV10-1,ASSSGEGGKGTEAF
TRBV6-5,ASKDRFWEF
TRBV11-2,ASSLQISQGTDTQY
TRBV11-2,ASSFLTSGGPEETQY
TRBV7-9,ASSLGLAGGPSEQY
TRBV5-1,ASTFLDMTYEQY
TRBV9,ASSVEVGSNEKLF
TRBV5-5,ASSWSEKQAF
TRBV19,ASRKDGSYGYT
TRBV6-6,ASSGGRAVLGEQY
TRBV28,ASSEQGRSEAF
TRBV5-6,ASSLNRANTGELF
TRBV5-1,ASRWDRETQY
TRBV5-1,ASSSRGWGETQY
TRBV7-8,ASSPALETQY
TRBV12-5,ASGGQGGSGRAF
TRBV7-8,ASSSSRLRRQETQY
TRBV29-1,SVGGLAGFYEQY
TRBV14,ASSQAPQGQLYGYT
TRBV28,ASRQGLYEQY
TRBV10-3,AISESRGAGETQY
TRBV2,ASRDVAGELF